Listed below are T cell receptor beta chains from one sample, sequenced in a study of glioma-infiltrating T cells after dendritic cell vaccination. Using immunoSEQ multiplex PCR, the repertoire was profiled, and TCRdb retains in-frame clones only, with some absent. The table records tens of thousands of clones, around 86% of them present only once. The sample here was blood, taken after dendritic cell vaccination. All receptors come from a human donor with glioblastoma. CDR3s include the opening cysteine and the closing phenylalanine or tryptophan. D genes are given only for firm matches. For some rows the clone size is stated as once, few or many, or as a class when expanded; others skip it.

NA	TRBJ2-2	TRBV11-1	NA	TGTGCCAGCAGCTTATGGGCCCCGGGAGACACCGGGGAGCTGTTTTTT	CASSLWAPGDTGELFF
TRBD1	TRBJ1-5	TRBV5-8	NA	TGTGCCAGCAGCTTCACGGGACAGGGGAGGCGTTTAGGCAATCAGCCCCAGCATTTT	CASSFTGQGRRLGNQPQHF
TRBD1	TRBJ1-1	TRBV13	NA	TGTGCCAGCAGCTCTCATCCGGACAGGGCAAGAAACACTGAAGCTTTCTTT	CASSSHPDRARNTEAFF
NA	TRBJ2-1	TRBV2	once	TGTGCCAGCAGTGAACGGGTCCCCTCCTACAATGAGCAGTTCTTC	CASSERVPSYNEQFF
TRBD1	TRBJ2-2	TRBV5-1	NA	TGCGCCAGCAGCCGAGATGGGACAGGTAACACCGGGGAGCTGTTTTTT	CASSRDGTGNTGELFF
TRBD2	TRBJ2-2	TRBV2	NA	TGTGCCAGCATCCCTCCTTGGACTAGCGGGGTCCTTACCGGGGAGCTGTTTTTT	CASIPPWTSGVLTGELFF
TRBD2	TRBJ2-1	TRBV7-2	NA	TGTGCCAGCAGCCCCCGCCCGAGCGGGAGTCTCTACAATGAGCAGTTCTTC	CASSPRPSGSLYNEQFF
TRBD2	TRBJ2-5	TRBV7-6	few	TGTGCCAGCAATTCACTAGCGGGAGTGGAGACCCAGTACTTC	CASNSLAGVETQYF
NA	TRBJ2-7	TRBV7-6	NA	TGTGCCAGCAGCCAGGACTGGGTCTACGAGCAGTACTTC	CASSQDWVYEQYF
NA	TRBJ1-3	TRBV18	once	TGTGCCAGCTCACCGCTCGCAGTCTCTGGAAACACCATATATTTT	CASSPLAVSGNTIYF
NA	TRBJ1-1	TRBV6-5	NA	TGTGCCAGCAGTTACGGGGGCTTGGCTTTCTTT	CASSYGGLAFF
TRBD1	TRBJ1-2	TRBV11-2	NA	TGTGCCAGCAGCTTAGCAGGGGGCGTTGGCTATGGCTACACCTTC	CASSLAGGVGYGYTF
TRBD2	TRBJ2-1	TRBV10-3	NA	TGTGCCATCAGCAAAATAGGCTCTAGCGGGGGCAATGAGCAGTTCTTC	CAISKIGSSGGNEQFF
NA	TRBJ2-7	TRBV10-3	NA	TGTGCCATCACCTCGGGTCTCCTGAACGCGCAGTACTTC	CAITSGLLNAQYF
TRBD2	TRBJ2-7	TRBV18	NA	TGTGCCAGCTCATGGGGACTAGCGGCCTCCTACGAGCAGTACTTC	CASSWGLAASYEQYF
NA	TRBJ1-2	TRBV18	NA	TGTGCCAGCTCACCGGACATTGGCTACACCTTC	CASSPDIGYTF
NA	TRBJ2-1	TRBV5-1	NA	TGCGCCAGCACAGCGGGCAATGAGCAGTTCTTC	CASTAGNEQFF
NA	TRBJ2-6	TRBV4-1	NA	TGCGCCAGCAGCCAAGATTGGGCATCTGGGGCCAACGTCCTGACTTTC	CASSQDWASGANVLTF
TRBD2	TRBJ2-1	TRBV2	NA	TGTGCCAGCAGTCTTCTAGCGGGTGGTTACAATGAGCAGTTCTTC	CASSLLAGGYNEQFF
NA	TRBJ1-6	TRBV6-1	NA	TGTGCCAGCAGTGAGGCCAGCTCCTATAATTCACCCCTCCACTTT	CASSEASSYNSPLHF
TRBD2	TRBJ2-2	TRBV5-1	few	TGCGCCAGCAGCTCTGGGACTAGCTTTTCTGTCGGGGAGCTGTTTTTT	CASSSGTSFSVGELFF
TRBD1	TRBJ1-4	TRBV9	NA	TGTGCCAGCAGCTCCACAGGGGGAGGTGAAAAACTGTTTTTT	CASSSTGGGEKLFF
NA	TRBJ2-7	TRBV19	once	TGTGCCAGTAGTATGTCGGGTTCTCTCTCCGAGCAGTACTTC	CASSMSGSLSEQYF
TRBD1	TRBJ1-6	TRBV5-1	NA	TGCGCCAGCAGCTTCACAGGGGACATCGATAATTCACCCCTCCACTTT	CASSFTGDIDNSPLHF
NA	TRBJ1-5	TRBV10-1	NA	TGCGCCAGCAGTGACGGTTCGAATAGCAATCAGCCCCAGCATTTT	CASSDGSNSNQPQHF
NA	TRBJ1-4	TRBV25-1	NA	TGTGCCAGCAGTGATGGGCCTGGTGGAAAACTGTTTTTT	CASSDGPGGKLFF
TRBD2	TRBJ2-3	TRBV29-1	NA	TGCAACGTTGGCAACGGGGGGGGCACGCAGTATTTT	CNVGNGGGTQYF
TRBD1	TRBJ2-4	TRBV5-1	NA	TGCGCCAGCAGCTGGCCGGACAGGGATGAAAACATTCAGTACTTC	CASSWPDRDENIQYF
NA	TRBJ2-3	TRBV7-2	NA	TGTGCCAGCCGCACTTCAGATACGCAGTATTTT	CASRTSDTQYF
TRBD1	TRBJ1-2	TRBV2	NA	TGTGCCAGCAGGGTGGACAGGGGCAGGAATGGTGGCTACACCTTC	CASRVDRGRNGGYTF
NA	TRBJ1-2	TRBV19	NA	TGTGCCAGTAGTCCCCATTTCCCCCCAGGGAAGAACTATGGCTACACCTTC	CASSPHFPPGKNYGYTF
NA	TRBJ1-1	TRBV18	NA	TGTGCCAGCTCACCCCCCCGGACCGGGGAGAACACTGAAGCTTTCTTT	CASSPPRTGENTEAFF
TRBD2	TRBJ2-5	TRBV7-2	NA	TGTGCCAGCAGCTCTACGCTGCCTGGAGCGGGAGGAAACCAGTACTTC	CASSSTLPGAGGNQYF